Following are 19 T cell receptor beta chains from one sample sequenced in a study of lymphopenia after photon versus proton radiotherapy (dated by TCRdb to between 2018 and 2021). Library creation used the immunoSEQ multiplex PCR assay. In TCRdb, the immuneACCESS table is reduced to in-frame sequences with V and J assigned. These tables do not hold every clone; where another copy was compared, an unresolved V gene accounts for under half, and the others remain unexplained. The sample contains about 50,000 clones, roughly 90% of them found a single time. The ten largest clones take up more than 15% of the sample. The specimen was peripheral blood, collected from a patient treated with photon-based radiotherapy. The receptors originated from a woman in her thirties or forties with cholangiocarcinoma.

The chain uses TRBV6-1 and TRBJ1-6, with D perhaps TRBD1 (5 bases). V gave up 8 bases and J gave up 5 bases, with 13 bases separating them. This CDR3 is built from 14 residues. The V gene's germline CDR1 is MNHNS and CDR2 SASEGT. The CDR3 DNA is TGTGCCAGCTCCCGGGACGCGGATAATTCACCCCTCCACTTT. This sequence encodes CASSRDADNSPLHF.

Written as DNA, the CDR3 is TGTGCCAGCAGCCGAGAAGGGGGGTGGGATGAGCAGTTCTTC. This translates into CASSREGGWDEQFF. The genes are TRBV25-1 and TRBJ2-1; D assignment may be TRBD1 or TRBD2 (6 bases each). V was trimmed by 6 bases and J by 8 bases, leaving 17 bases between them. Germline V lookup: CDR1 MGHDK, CDR2 SYGVNS. The CDR3 has 14 residues. The full variable domain, in which reference TRBV25-1 and TRBJ2-1 provide the parts outside the CDR3, is EADIYQTPRYLVIGTGKKITLECSQTMGHDKMYWYQQDPGMELHLIHYSYGVNSTEKGDLSSESTVSRIRTEHFPLTLESARPSHTSQYLCASSREGGWDEQFFGPGTRLTVL.

The chain uses TRBV15 and TRBJ2-7; 9 bases map to TRBD1. CDR3 length: 16 amino acids. Germline V gene lookup returns CDR1 LNHNV and CDR2 YYDKDF (reference sequence). J was trimmed by 2 bases and V by 1 base; bases with no gene match: 6. CDR3 nucleotides: TGTGCCACCAGCAGAGGGGGGACAGGGATAACCTACGAGCAGTACTTC. As protein: CATSRGGTGITYEQYF. The variable domain in full, with the rest retrieved from reference TRBV15 and TRBJ2-7, is DAMVIQNPRYQVTQFGKPVTLSCSQTLNHNVMYWYQQKSSQAPKLLFHYYDKDFNNEADTPDNFQSRRPNTSFCFLDIRSPGLGDTAMYLCATSRGGTGITYEQYFGPGTRLTVT.

The J gene is TRBJ2-5, the V gene TRBV29-1; 12 nucleotides line up with TRBD2. J gave up 1 base and V 1 base, and 7 bases lay outside the gene matches. The CDR3 is 17 residues long. The germline V gene has CDR1 SQVTM and CDR2 ANQGSEA. In DNA form, the CDR3 reads TGCAGCGTTGAAGGCGGGGCGACTAGCGGGAGCCAAGAGACCCAGTACTTC. It translates to CSVEGGATSGSQETQYF. The full variable domain, completed using reference TRBV29-1 and TRBJ2-5, is SAVISQKPSRDICQRGTSLTIQCQVDSQVTMMFWYRQQPGQSLTLIATANQGSEATYESGFVIDKFPISRPNLTFSTLTVSNMSPEDSSIYLCSVEGGATSGSQETQYFGPGTRLLVL.

J is TRBJ1-4 and V is TRBV4-2; TRBD1 aligns across 10 bases. CDR1 and CDR2 (germline): LGHNA, YNFKEQ. The CDR3 loop spans 13 amino acids. Trimming at V came to 6 bases and at J to 8 bases, leaving 3 bases not matched to a gene. In DNA, the CDR3 is TGTGCCAGCAGTCCGACAGGGGGCGAAAAACTGTTTTTT. This encodes CASSPTGGEKLFF.

The chain joins TRBV10-3 to TRBJ1-2, with a tentative D call TRBD1 (6 bases). Germline assignment: CDR1 ENHRY and CDR2 SYGVKD. V was pared by 7 bases and J by 4 bases, with 25 bases between. The CDR3 totals 17 residues. The CDR3 DNA reads TGTGCCATCACCGCTTCGACAGGTTCCGAAACCCCCTATGGCTACACCTTC. Its protein product is CAITASTGSETPYGYTF.

The chain links TRBV29-1 to TRBJ1-2; no reliable D call. In germline, CDR1 is SQVTM, CDR2 ANQGSEA. The CDR3 is made up of 16 amino acids. V was cut by 0 bases and J by 2 bases, with 16 bases left in between. CDR3 nucleotides: TGCAGCGTTGAAGATCTAGCCTTGGAGCTGAACTATGGCTACACCTTC. It codes for CSVEDLALELNYGYTF.

The chain joins TRBV4-3 to TRBJ1-1, with unresolved D. Germline V gives CDR1 LGHNA, CDR2 YSLEER. The CDR3 spans 15 residues. V shed 1 base and J shed 1 base, with 10 bases lying between them. The CDR3 DNA follows: TGCGCCAGCAGCCAAGCGGGCAGCCGGAACACTGAAGCTTTCTTT. This sequence encodes CASSQAGSRNTEAFF.

The chain is built from TRBV5-6 and TRBJ1-2; 10 bases agree with TRBD1. This CDR3 has 15 residues. CDR1 SGHDT and CDR2 YYEEEE come from the germline V gene. The V segment lost 0 bases and the J segment 4 bases; nucleotides outside the gene matches: 3. In DNA, the CDR3 is TGTGCCAGCAGCTTGGGACAGGGGGCCGGCTATGGCTACACCTTC. Its translation is CASSLGQGAGYGYTF.

This sequence joins TRBV28 and TRBJ1-6; 7 bases map to TRBD1. The CDR3 has 16 amino acids. V trimming: 5 bases; J trimming: 7 bases; junction bases outside the gene matches: 11. The germline CDR1 and CDR2 sequences are MDHEN and SYDVKM. Here the CDR3 DNA reads TGTGCCAGCAGTCCTTACCGGGACAGAGCGAATTCACCCCTCCACTTT. It codes for CASSPYRDRANSPLHF.

The genes are TRBV4-1 and TRBJ2-7, with 7 bases fitting TRBD1. Trimming removed 4 bases from V and 4 bases from J; junction bases left unmatched: 7. This CDR3 spans 14 amino acids. Germline lookup yields CDR1 MGHRA and CDR2 YSYEKL. The CDR3 loop is CASSLRDSLYEQYF. The DNA of the CDR3 is TGCGCCAGCAGCCTCCGGGACAGTCTTTACGAGCAGTACTTC.

This rearrangement joins TRBV6-1 to TRBJ2-7, with D maybe TRBD2 (6 bases). Germline-derived CDR1 and CDR2 are MNHNS and SASEGT. The CDR3 sequence is 15 residues long. V lost 7 bases and J 0 bases, leaving 16 bases between the germline ends. In nucleotides, the CDR3 is TGTGCCAGCACCCCCGAGGGGAGGTTCTCCTACGAGCAGTACTTC. Translated: CASTPEGRFSYEQYF.

This chain connects TRBV6-5 to TRBJ2-7, with D possibly called TRBD1 or TRBD2 (5 bases each). V lost 1 base, J lost 7 bases, and 8 bases lay in between. The CDR3 is made up of 12 amino acids. Germline-derived CDR1 and CDR2 are MNHEY and SVGAGI. The CDR3 is CASSYWGGEQYF. The CDR3 DNA reads as TGTGCCAGCAGTTACTGGGGCGGGGAGCAGTACTTC.

This clone turned up a few times. The chain links TRBV6-5 to TRBJ2-7, with unresolved D. CDR3 length: 15 amino acids. Between the trimmed V and J ends, which lost 2 bases and 0 bases, there was a span of 11 bases. Germline loops: CDR1 MNHEY, CDR2 SVGAGI. Written as DNA, the CDR3 is TGTGCCAGCAGTTACGATAGACGGCCCTCCTACGAGCAGTACTTC. This codes for CASSYDRRPSYEQYF.

This chain joins TRBV15 and TRBJ2-5; TRBD1 might be the D (5 bases). The J call may be faulty, since TRBJ2-7 better matches the DNA end. CDR3 length equals 17 residues. CDR1 and CDR2 (germline): LNHNV, YYDKDF (reference sequence). CDR3 protein: CATSRGSKGLGSYEQYF. CDR3 in DNA: TGTGCCACCAGCAGAGGAAGTAAGGGGCTGGGGTCCTACGAGCAGTACTTC.

The chain joins TRBV29-1 to TRBJ1-3; the D is unclear. V was cut by 6 bases and J by 0 bases, with 15 bases left in between. This CDR3 has 15 residues. Germline CDR1 is SQVTM and CDR2 is ANQGSEA. The CDR3, as DNA: TGCAGCGTGGCCAAGGACGGTTCCTCTGGAAACACCATATATTTT. This encodes CSVAKDGSSGNTIYF.

The chain has TRBV7-3 and TRBJ1-1, with TRBD1 matching over 7 bases. The J segment lost 0 bases and the V segment lost 6 bases, leaving 13 bases of the junction unmatched. This CDR3 contains 17 residues. Germline V lookup: CDR1 SGHTA, CDR2 FQGTGA. For the CDR3, the DNA is TGTGCCAGCAGACCCACAGGGGAGGGTAATTTGAACACTGAAGCTTTCTTT. Translation: CASRPTGEGNLNTEAFF.

This chain links TRBV6-5 with TRBJ1-5; weak D call: TRBD1 (5 bases). CDR1 and CDR2 (germline): MNHEY, SVGAGI. This CDR3 region has 14 residues. Trimming took off 2 bases at V and 5 bases at J, with 10 bases between the two ends. CDR3 sequence reads: CASSYVGGDQPQHF. CDR3 sequence (DNA): TGTGCCAGCAGTTACGTCGGAGGGGATCAGCCCCAGCATTTT.

This rearrangement joins TRBV4-1 to TRBJ2-1; 7 bases align to TRBD1. Germline CDR1 is MGHRA and CDR2 is YSYEKL. This CDR3 has 14 amino acids. V lost 2 bases and J lost 8; bases outside the gene matches: 6. The CDR3 spells CASSQNLQGHEQFF. CDR3 in DNA: TGCGCCAGCAGCCAAAACCTACAGGGGCATGAGCAGTTCTTC.